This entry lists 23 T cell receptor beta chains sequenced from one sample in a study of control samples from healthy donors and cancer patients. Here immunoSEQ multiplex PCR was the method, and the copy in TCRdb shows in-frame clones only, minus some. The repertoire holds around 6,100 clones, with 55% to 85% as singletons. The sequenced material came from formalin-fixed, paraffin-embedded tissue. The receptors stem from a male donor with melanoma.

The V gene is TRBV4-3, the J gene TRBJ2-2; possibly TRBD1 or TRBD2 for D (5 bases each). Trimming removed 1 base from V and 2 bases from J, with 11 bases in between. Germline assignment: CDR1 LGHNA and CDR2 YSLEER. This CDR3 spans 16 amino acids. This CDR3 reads CASSQGLGGNTGELFF. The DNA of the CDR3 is TGCGCCAGCAGCCAAGGACTTGGGGGTAACACCGGGGAGCTGTTTTTT.

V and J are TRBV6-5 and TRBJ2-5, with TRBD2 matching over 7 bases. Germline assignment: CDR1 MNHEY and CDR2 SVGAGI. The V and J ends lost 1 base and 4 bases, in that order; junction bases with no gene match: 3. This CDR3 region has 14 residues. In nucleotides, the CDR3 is TGTGCCAGCAGTTACTTGCGGGAGCGAGAGACCCAGTACTTC. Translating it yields CASSYLRERETQYF.

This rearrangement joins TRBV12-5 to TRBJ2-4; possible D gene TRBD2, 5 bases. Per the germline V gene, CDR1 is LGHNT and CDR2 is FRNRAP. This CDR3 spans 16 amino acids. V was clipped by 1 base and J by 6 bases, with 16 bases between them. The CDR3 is CASGLGGAGPGNIQYF. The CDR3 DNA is TGTGCTAGTGGTTTGGGCGGCGCGGGTCCAGGAAACATTCAGTACTTC. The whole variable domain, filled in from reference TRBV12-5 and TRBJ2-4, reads DARVTQTPRHKVTEMGQEVTMRCQPILGHNTVFWYRQTMMQGLELLAYFRNRAPLDDSGMPKDRFSAEMPDATLATLKIQPSEPRDSAVYFCASGLGGAGPGNIQYFGAGTRLSVL.

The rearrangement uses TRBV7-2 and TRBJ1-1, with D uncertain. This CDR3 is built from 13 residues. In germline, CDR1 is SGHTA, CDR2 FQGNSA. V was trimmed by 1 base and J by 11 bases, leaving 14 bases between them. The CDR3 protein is CASSLGPGSAAFF. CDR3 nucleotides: TGTGCCAGCAGCTTAGGTCCGGGGTCGGCGGCTTTCTTT.

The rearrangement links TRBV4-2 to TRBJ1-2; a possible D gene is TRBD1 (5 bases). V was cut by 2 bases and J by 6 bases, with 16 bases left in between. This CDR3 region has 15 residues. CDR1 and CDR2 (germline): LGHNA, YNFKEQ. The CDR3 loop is CASSQLSQGRDGYTF. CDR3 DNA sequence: TGTGCCAGCAGCCAATTATCCCAGGGTCGTGATGGCTACACCTTC.

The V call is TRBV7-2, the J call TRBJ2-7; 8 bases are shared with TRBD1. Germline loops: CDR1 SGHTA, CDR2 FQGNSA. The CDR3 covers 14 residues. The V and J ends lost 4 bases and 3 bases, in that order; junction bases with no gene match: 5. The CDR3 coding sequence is TGTGCCAGCAGCTCCGGGACAGGATACTACGAGCAGTACTTC. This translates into CASSSGTGYYEQYF. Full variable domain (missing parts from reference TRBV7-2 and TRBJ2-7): GAGVSQSPSNKVTEKGKDVELRCDPISGHTALYWYRQSLGQGLEFLIYFQGNSAPDKSGLPSDRFSAERTGGSVSTLTIQRTQQEDSAVYLCASSSGTGYYEQYFGPGTRLTVT.

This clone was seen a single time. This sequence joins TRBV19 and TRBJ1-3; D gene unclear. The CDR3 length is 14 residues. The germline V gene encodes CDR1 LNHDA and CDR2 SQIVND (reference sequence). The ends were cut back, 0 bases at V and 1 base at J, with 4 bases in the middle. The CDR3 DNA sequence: TGTGCCAGTAGTATAGACTCGTCTGGAAACACCATATATTTT. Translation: CASSIDSSGNTIYF.

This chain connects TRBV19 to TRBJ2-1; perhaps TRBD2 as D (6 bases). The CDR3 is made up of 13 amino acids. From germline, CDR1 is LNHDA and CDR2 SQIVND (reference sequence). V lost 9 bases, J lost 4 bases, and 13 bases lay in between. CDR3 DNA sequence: TGTGCCAGCTCCGGGACTCTATACAATGAGCAGTTCTTC. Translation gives CASSGTLYNEQFF.

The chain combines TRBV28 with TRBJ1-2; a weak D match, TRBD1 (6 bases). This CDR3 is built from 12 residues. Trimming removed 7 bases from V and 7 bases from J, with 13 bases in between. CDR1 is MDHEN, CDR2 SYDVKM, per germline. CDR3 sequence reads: CASTWGRAGYTF. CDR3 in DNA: TGTGCCAGCACTTGGGGGCGCGCTGGCTACACCTTC.

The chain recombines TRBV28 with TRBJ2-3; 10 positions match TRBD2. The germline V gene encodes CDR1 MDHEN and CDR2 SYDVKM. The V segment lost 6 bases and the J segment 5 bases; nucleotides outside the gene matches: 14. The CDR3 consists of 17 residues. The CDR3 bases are TGTGCCAGCAGCCAACTAGCGGGACTGTCCGCCGGAGATACGCAGTATTTT. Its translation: CASSQLAGLSAGDTQYF.

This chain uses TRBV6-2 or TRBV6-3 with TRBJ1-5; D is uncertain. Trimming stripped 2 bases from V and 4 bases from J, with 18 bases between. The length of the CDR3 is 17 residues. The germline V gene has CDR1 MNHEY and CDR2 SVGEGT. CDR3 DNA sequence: TGTGCCAGCAGTTACCCGCCCGGTGGGAGGGCTAATCAGCCCCAGCATTTT. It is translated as CASSYPPGGRANQPQHF.

As DNA, the CDR3 is TGTGCCAGCAGATTCGACTCGGCAGATACGCAGTATTTT. This sequence encodes CASRFDSADTQYF. This chain uses TRBV28 with TRBJ2-3, with unresolved D. Looked up from germline, CDR1 is MDHEN and CDR2 is SYDVKM. The CDR3 loop spans 13 amino acids. V lost 6 bases to trimming and J lost 4 bases, with 11 bases between them.

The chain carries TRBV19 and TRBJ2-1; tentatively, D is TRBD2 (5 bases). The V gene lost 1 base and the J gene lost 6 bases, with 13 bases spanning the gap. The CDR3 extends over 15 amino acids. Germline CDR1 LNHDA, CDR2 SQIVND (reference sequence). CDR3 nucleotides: TGTGCCAGTAGTATAGGCCCACTAGAGTCCAATGAGCAGTTCTTC. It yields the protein CASSIGPLESNEQFF. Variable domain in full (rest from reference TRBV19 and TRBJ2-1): DGGITQSPKYLFRKEGQNVTLSCEQNLNHDAMYWYRQDPGQGLRLIYYSQIVNDFQKGDIAEGYSVSREKKESFPLTVTSAQKNPTAFYLCASSIGPLESNEQFFGPGTRLTVL.

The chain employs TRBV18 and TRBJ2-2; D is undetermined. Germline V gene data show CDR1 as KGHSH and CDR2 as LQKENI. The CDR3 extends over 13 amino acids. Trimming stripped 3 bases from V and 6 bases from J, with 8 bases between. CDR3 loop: CASSPEMAGELFF. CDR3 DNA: TGTGCCAGCTCACCCGAAATGGCCGGGGAGCTGTTTTTT.

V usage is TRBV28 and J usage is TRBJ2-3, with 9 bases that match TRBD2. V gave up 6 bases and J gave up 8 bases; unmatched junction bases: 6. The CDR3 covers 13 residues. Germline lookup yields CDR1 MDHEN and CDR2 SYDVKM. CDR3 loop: CASSPGLAFTQYF. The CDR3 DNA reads TGTGCCAGCAGCCCTGGACTAGCGTTTACGCAGTATTTT.

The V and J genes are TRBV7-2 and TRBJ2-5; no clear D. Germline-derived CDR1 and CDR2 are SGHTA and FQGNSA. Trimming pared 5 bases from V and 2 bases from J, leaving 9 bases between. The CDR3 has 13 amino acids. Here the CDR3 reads CASSGGFQETQYF. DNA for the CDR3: TGTGCCAGCAGCGGTGGGTTTCAAGAGACCCAGTACTTC.

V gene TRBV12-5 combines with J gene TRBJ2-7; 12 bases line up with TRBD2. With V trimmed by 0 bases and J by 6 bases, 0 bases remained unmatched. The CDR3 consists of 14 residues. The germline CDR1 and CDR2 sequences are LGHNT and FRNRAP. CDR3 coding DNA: TGTGCTAGTGGTTTGGTACTAGCGGGGGGCGAGCAGTACTTC. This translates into CASGLVLAGGEQYF.

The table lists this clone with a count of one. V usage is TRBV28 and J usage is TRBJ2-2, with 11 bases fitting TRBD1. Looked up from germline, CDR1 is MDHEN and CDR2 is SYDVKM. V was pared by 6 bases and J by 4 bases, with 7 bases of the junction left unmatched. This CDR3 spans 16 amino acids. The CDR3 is CASSLRTGGFTGELFF. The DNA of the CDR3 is TGTGCCAGCAGCCTCCGGACAGGGGGCTTCACCGGGGAGCTGTTTTTT.

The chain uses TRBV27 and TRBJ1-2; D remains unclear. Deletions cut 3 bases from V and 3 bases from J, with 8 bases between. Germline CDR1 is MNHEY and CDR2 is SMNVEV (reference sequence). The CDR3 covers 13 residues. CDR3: CASSFKGDYGYTF. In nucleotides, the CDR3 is TGTGCCAGCAGTTTCAAGGGTGACTATGGCTACACCTTC.

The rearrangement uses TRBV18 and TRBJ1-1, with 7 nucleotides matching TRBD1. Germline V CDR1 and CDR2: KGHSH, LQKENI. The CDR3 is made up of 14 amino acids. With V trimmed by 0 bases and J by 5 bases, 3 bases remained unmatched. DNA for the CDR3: TGTGCCAGCTCACCACCAGCCAGGGGGACTGAAGCTTTCTTT. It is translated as CASSPPARGTEAFF.

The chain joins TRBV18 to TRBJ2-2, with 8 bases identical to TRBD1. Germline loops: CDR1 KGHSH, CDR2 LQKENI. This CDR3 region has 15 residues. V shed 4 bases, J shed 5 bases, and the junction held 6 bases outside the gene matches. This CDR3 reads CASSLRTGKTGELFF. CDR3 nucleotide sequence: TGTGCCAGCTCACTACGGACAGGGAAGACCGGGGAGCTGTTTTTT. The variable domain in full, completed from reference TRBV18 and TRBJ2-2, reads NAGVMQNPRHLVRRRGQEARLRCSPMKGHSHVYWYRQLPEEGLKFMVYLQKENIIDESGMPKERFSAEFPKEGPSILRIQQVVRGDSAAYFCASSLRTGKTGELFFGEGSRLTVL.

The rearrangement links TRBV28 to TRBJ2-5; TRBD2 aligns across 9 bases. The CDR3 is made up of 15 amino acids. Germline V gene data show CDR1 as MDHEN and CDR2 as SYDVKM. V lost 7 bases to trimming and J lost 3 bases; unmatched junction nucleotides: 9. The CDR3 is CASKHWSSGEETQYF. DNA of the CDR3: TGTGCCAGCAAGCACTGGTCTAGCGGGGAAGAGACCCAGTACTTC.

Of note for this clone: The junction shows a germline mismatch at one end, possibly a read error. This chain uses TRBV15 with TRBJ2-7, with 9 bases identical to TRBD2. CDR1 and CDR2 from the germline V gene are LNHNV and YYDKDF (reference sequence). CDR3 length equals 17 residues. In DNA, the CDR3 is TGTGCCACCAGCAGAGGCCGGACTAGCGACGGGTCCTACAAGCAGTACTTC. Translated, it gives CATSRGRTSDGSYKQYF.